This is a list of T cell receptor beta chains from one sample in a study of blood T cell repertoires in COVID-19. TCRdb's copy holds only in-frame clones and misses some; the assay was immunoSEQ multiplex PCR. The repertoire holds about 370,000 clones, approximately 89% seen once, with about 10% in the top ten. The sequenced sample consisted of peripheral blood. Source of these receptors: a young woman with COVID-19, enrolled during active disease. Both conserved end residues are part of each CDR3. Each record gives: V gene, J gene, CDR3 protein.

>TRBV6-6|TRBJ1-1
CASTPRGNTEAFF
>TRBV5-1|TRBJ1-2
CASGETGARYGYTF
>TRBV18|TRBJ2-5
CASSPLPGTGKETQYF
>TRBV2|TRBJ2-5
CASMGTGMGTQYF
>TRBV9|TRBJ2-5
CASSGLAGQETQYF
>TRBV7-2|TRBJ1-2
CASSLVGFGGLYGYTF
>TRBV9|TRBJ2-2
CASKRGGTGELFF
>TRBV18|TRBJ2-7
CASSGGGYEQYF
>TRBV5-1|TRBJ1-5
CASSPGQNQPQHF
>TRBV7-2|TRBJ2-3
CASSPQAGGPDTQYF
>TRBV6-1|TRBJ2-3
CASSESRVTPWEDTQYF
>TRBV7-9|TRBJ1-3
CASSVNLGGSGNTIYF
>TRBV11-3|TRBJ2-3
CASSLVGGRTDTQYF
>TRBV19|TRBJ1-3
CASTSMLPESGNTIYF
>TRBV24-1|TRBJ2-5
CATSPRQGKETQYF
>TRBV3-1/TRBV3-2|TRBJ2-3
CASSQEVRLAEISSTDTQYF
>TRBV9|TRBJ1-3
CASSVVDRRPFGNTIYF
>TRBV5-1|TRBJ2-2
CASSLAEESTGELFF
>TRBV5-1|TRBJ1-1
CASSLSQGNAFF
>TRBV5-4|TRBJ2-7
CASSLSDSSYEQYF
>TRBV6-2/TRBV6-3|TRBJ2-1
CASSKGLGFRGEDYNEQFF
>TRBV30|TRBJ1-6
CASSGRFNSPLHF
>TRBV2|TRBJ1-6
CASSPGVGSPLHF
>TRBV4-1|TRBJ2-1
CASSPTGLAGVPGPYNEQFF
>TRBV7-6|TRBJ2-7
CASSLVGDNNYEQYF